This passage covers 20 T cell receptor beta chains from one sample sequenced in a study of blood T cell repertoires in COVID-19. Sequencing was performed with immunoSEQ multiplex PCR; in TCRdb, only in-frame clones are kept and a portion is missing. The sample shows 150,000 to 200,000 clones, around 83% of them seen only once. Sequencing was done on a sample of PBMCs or T cells enriched from blood (not recorded which). The receptors derive from a middle-aged man who had recovered from COVID-19.

The chain links TRBV28 to TRBJ2-5; possibly TRBD2 for D (5 bases). In germline, CDR1 is MDHEN, CDR2 SYDVKM. The CDR3 runs to 16 residues. Trimming removed 6 bases at V and 4 bases at J, with 21 bases between. DNA for the CDR3: TGTGCCAGCAGCCCCCCGGACGGGGTGGGTGGAGAGACCCAGTACTTC. Translation gives CASSPPDGVGGETQYF.

In its sample, this clone was seen once. This chain joins TRBV2 and TRBJ2-1; D gene unclear. Between the trimmed V and J ends, which lost 3 bases and 4 bases, there was a span of 7 bases. The germline gives CDR1 SNHLY, CDR2 FYNNEI. The CDR3 length is 13 residues. The chain's CDR3 is CASSDLSYNEQFF. For the CDR3, the DNA is TGTGCCAGCAGTGATCTTAGTTACAATGAGCAGTTCTTC.

The V and J genes are TRBV2 and TRBJ1-2; D might be TRBD1 (5 bases). Germline V gives CDR1 SNHLY, CDR2 FYNNEI. V lost 3 bases and J lost 2, with 10 bases in between. The CDR3 is 14 amino acids. The CDR3 sequence is CASSDQGQNYGYTF. The CDR3 coding sequence is TGTGCCAGCAGTGACCAGGGTCAAAACTATGGCTACACCTTC.

The chain is built from TRBV5-1 and TRBJ2-5; weak D call: TRBD1 (5 bases). Trimming shortened V by 2 bases and J by 3 bases, and 17 bases separated the two germline ends. The CDR3 covers 16 residues. CDR1 is SGHRS, CDR2 YFSETQ, per germline. The CDR3 DNA sequence: TGCGCCAGCAGCTTAAGCGTGGGGCGTGGAGAAGAGACCCAGTACTTC. This sequence encodes CASSLSVGRGEETQYF.

A few counts support this clone. The genes are TRBV28 and TRBJ2-1; 9 nucleotides match TRBD1. The CDR3 has 17 residues. Germline trimming cut 3 bases from V and 5 bases from J; bases unmatched to any gene: 11. In germline, CDR1 is MDHEN, CDR2 SYDVKM. Here the CDR3 DNA reads TGTGCCAGCAGTTTCCCCCCCGGGACAGGGAGGGACAATGAGCAGTTCTTC. Its protein product is CASSFPPGTGRDNEQFF.

The V call is TRBV5-1, the J call TRBJ1-5; D remains ambiguous. Per germline, CDR1 SGHRS and CDR2 YFSETQ. The CDR3 consists of 14 residues. Deletions cut 5 bases from V and 0 bases from J, with 9 bases between. The CDR3 loop reads CASSESNSNQPQHF. CDR3 nucleotide sequence: TGCGCCAGCAGTGAGTCGAATAGCAATCAGCCCCAGCATTTT.

The chain couples TRBV5-6 to TRBJ2-3, with D perhaps matching TRBD2 (7 bases). The germline V gene has CDR1 SGHDT and CDR2 YYEEEE. V shed 5 bases and J shed 4 bases, with 14 bases lying between them. This CDR3 is 14 amino acids long. The CDR3 spells CASRPAGAADTQYF. The CDR3 DNA follows: TGTGCCAGCAGACCCGCGGGGGCGGCAGATACGCAGTATTTT.

The CDR3 spells CASNLPGLGDNEQFF. The CDR3, as DNA: TGTGCCAGCAACTTGCCGGGACTGGGGGACAATGAGCAGTTCTTC. The rearrangement joins TRBV9 to TRBJ2-1; D is possibly TRBD2 (6 bases). The V gene lost 6 bases and the J gene lost 5 bases, with 18 bases spanning the gap. This CDR3 contains 15 residues. CDR1 is SGDLS and CDR2 is YYNGEE in the germline V gene.

The chain uses TRBV6-4 and TRBJ2-2, with a possible D match to TRBD2 (5 bases). This CDR3 contains 13 residues. The V and J ends lost 5 bases and 4 bases respectively, with 8 bases between them. Germline lookup yields CDR1 MRHNA and CDR2 SNTAGT. The CDR3 DNA reads TGTGCCAGCAGTAAGGACTCCACCGGGGAGCTGTTTTTT. Residues: CASSKDSTGELFF.

V usage is TRBV5-3 and J usage is TRBJ1-5; 10 bases agree with TRBD1. TRBV5-3 is reported as an ORF; its role is uncertain. This CDR3 is 17 amino acids long. The junction had 11 bases not matched to a gene; V was cut back by 4 bases and J by 4 bases. This CDR3 is CARSNRDRGLRNQPQHF. Here the CDR3 DNA reads TGTGCCAGAAGCAACCGTGACAGGGGGCTAAGAAATCAGCCCCAGCATTTT.

The V and J genes are TRBV19 and TRBJ1-5; the D gene is possibly TRBD1 (5 bases). The CDR3 has 17 residues. CDR1 LNHDA and CDR2 SQIVND come from the germline V gene (reference sequence). V was shortened by 0 bases and J by 0 bases, with 12 bases between the two germline ends. The CDR3, as DNA: TGTGCCAGTAGTATAGATTTCGGGGGGATTAGCAATCAGCCCCAGCATTTT. It codes for CASSIDFGGISNQPQHF.

V is TRBV25-1 and J is TRBJ1-3, with D possibly TRBD1 on 6 matching bases. The V and J ends lost 4 bases and 6 bases respectively, with 10 bases between them. Germline CDR1 MGHDK, CDR2 SYGVNS. The CDR3 spans 13 residues. CDR3 coding DNA: TGTGCCAGCAGTGGGACAGTTCCAAACACCATATATTTT. Encoded protein: CASSGTVPNTIYF.

This clone has just one count. V is TRBV5-4 and J is TRBJ2-7; D not resolved. Germline CDR1 is SGHNT and CDR2 is YYREEE (reference sequence). V lost 1 base to trimming and J lost 0 bases, with 5 bases between them. This CDR3 contains 13 residues. The CDR3 nucleotides are TGTGCCAGCAGCTTGACAAGCTCCTACGAGCAGTACTTC. This translates into CASSLTSSYEQYF. The full variable domain, in which reference TRBV5-4 and TRBJ2-7 provide the parts outside the CDR3, is ETGVTQSPTHLIKTRGQQVTLRCSSQSGHNTVSWYQQALGQGPQFIFQYYREEENGRGNFPPRFSGLQFPNYSSELNVNALELDDSALYLCASSLTSSYEQYFGPGTRLTVT.

A word on this clone: The same CDR3 also results from other DNA sequences found in this sample. This chain joins TRBV2 and TRBJ1-1; TRBD1 might be the D (6 bases). Germline V lookup: CDR1 SNHLY, CDR2 FYNNEI. CDR3 size: 14 residues. The ends were cut back, 4 bases at V and 1 base at J, with 10 bases in the middle. The CDR3: CASSVQGENTEAFF. The CDR3 region has the DNA TGTGCCAGCAGTGTACAGGGAGAGAACACTGAAGCTTTCTTT.

The CDR3 spells CASSFQGQPQHF. CDR3 nucleotide sequence: TGTGCCAGTAGCTTCCAGGGACAGCCCCAGCATTTT. V usage is TRBV19 and J usage is TRBJ1-5; possibly TRBD1 for D (5 bases). Germline CDR1 and CDR2: LNHDA and SQIVND (reference sequence). This CDR3 spans 12 amino acids. V was pared by 6 bases and J by 7 bases, with 10 bases between.

V usage is TRBV6-5 and J usage is TRBJ1-2; the match to TRBD1 covers 7 bases. V lost 6 bases to trimming and J lost 3 bases; unmatched junction nucleotides: 7. Per germline, CDR1 MNHEY and CDR2 SVGAGI. The CDR3 covers 14 residues. This CDR3 is CASSFRGFDYGYTF. In DNA form, the CDR3 reads TGTGCCAGCAGCTTCAGGGGGTTTGACTATGGCTACACCTTC.

This sequence joins TRBV29-1 and TRBJ1-5, with 8 bases lining up with TRBD1. This CDR3 region has 13 residues. With V trimmed by 4 bases and J by 2 bases, 1 base remained unmatched. Germline loops: CDR1 SQVTM, CDR2 ANQGSEA. CDR3: CSVGTGRNQPQHF. The CDR3 region has the DNA TGCAGCGTTGGGACAGGGCGCAATCAGCCCCAGCATTTT.

In this sample, this clone turned up a few times. J is TRBJ1-1 and V is TRBV7-6; D not resolved. Germline V gene data show CDR1 as SGHVS and CDR2 as FNYEAQ. This CDR3 has 15 residues. Trimming left V 7 bases short and J 5 bases short, with 20 bases between. The CDR3 coding sequence is TGTGCCAGCACCCTCCGGGGAGGGCCGGGGACTGAAGCTTTCTTT. This sequence encodes CASTLRGGPGTEAFF.

V usage is TRBV6-6 and J usage is TRBJ2-2, with D unclear. The germline V gene encodes CDR1 MNHNY and CDR2 SVGAGI (reference sequence). Between the trimmed V and J ends, which lost 6 bases and 7 bases, there was a span of 6 bases. The CDR3 is 11 residues long. The CDR3 sequence: CASRVGGELFF. The CDR3 bases are TGTGCCAGCAGAGTCGGCGGGGAGCTGTTTTTT.

This sequence joins TRBV14 and TRBJ1-6; 11 nucleotides match TRBD1. Unmatched junction bases numbered 6, after V lost 0 bases and J lost 8 bases. The CDR3 is 17 amino acids. The germline V gene has CDR1 SGHDN and CDR2 FVKESK. CDR3 loop: CASSQDQDRGRHSPLHF. The CDR3 bases are TGTGCCAGCAGCCAAGACCAGGACAGGGGGCGTCATTCACCCCTCCACTTT.